These 5 T cell receptor beta chains originate from one sample sequenced in a study of T cell repertoires in cytomegalovirus infection. Each CDR3 protein gets one entry after TCRdb re-called the reads with MiXCR. The data hold some 270,000 distinct CDR3 sequences, with about a sixth observed a single time. Sequenced: CD8+ T cells from PBMCs. Receptors were obtained from a human donor in good health (CMV status not recorded). Some clones in this sample may be carry-over from other donors' samples.

V is TRBV28 and J is TRBJ2-7, with D possibly matching TRBD1 (6 bases). The ends were cut back, 2 bases at V and 2 bases at J, with 10 bases in the middle. The CDR3 has 14 amino acids. Germline-derived CDR1 and CDR2 are MDHEN and SYDVKM. DNA of the CDR3: TGTGCCAGCAGTTTAACAGGGAACCCCTACGAGCAGTACTTC. Protein sequence: CASSLTGNPYEQYF.

The gene calls are TRBV9 and TRBJ2-2; the D gene is possibly TRBD1 (6 bases). The CDR3 is 17 residues long. Trimming removed 0 bases from V and 4 bases from J, with 16 bases in between. The germline CDR1 and CDR2 sequences are SGDLS and YYNGEE. The DNA for the CDR3 is TGTGCCAGCAGCGTAGTGATCTCCGGACAGAGCACCGGGGAGCTGTTTTTT. This translates into CASSVVISGQSTGELFF.

This clonotype was picked up a small number of times. The chain joins TRBV29-1 to TRBJ2-5; D is unresolved. Trimming pared 3 bases from V and 5 bases from J, leaving 4 bases between. The CDR3 covers 10 residues. Per germline, CDR1 SQVTM and CDR2 ANQGSEA. The CDR3 sequence is CSVEVETQYF. The CDR3 DNA is TGCAGCGTTGAGGTGGAGACCCAGTACTTC.

In DNA, the CDR3 is TGTGCCAGCAGCCCCGGCGGGAAAAAGTTCTTC. Its protein is CASSPGGKKFF. The chain uses TRBV7-9 and TRBJ2-1; D is perhaps TRBD2 (6 bases). The CDR3 has 11 amino acids. Germline V gene data show CDR1 as SEHNR and CDR2 as FQNEAQ (reference sequence). With 5 bases removed from V and 14 bases from J, the gap between germline ends came to 13 bases.

Many counts were recorded for this clonotype. The chain couples TRBV7-2 to TRBJ2-3; possibly TRBD2 for D (5 bases). The CDR3 extends over 17 amino acids. Trimming left V 3 bases short and J 2 bases short, with 18 bases between. Per the germline V gene, CDR1 is SGHTA and CDR2 is FQGNSA. The CDR3 sequence is CASSFLFQAEITDTQYF. CDR3 nucleotides: TGTGCCAGCAGCTTCCTCTTCCAAGCGGAAATCACAGATACGCAGTATTTT.